The 21 T cell receptor beta chains listed next were all sequenced from one sample in a study of T cells in Graves' hyperthyroidism and ophthalmopathy. Amplification of TCR beta CDR3 regions was performed using RNA transcripts as template. HTBI primers drove first-round RT-PCR of the TCR CDR3. TCRdb redid the calling of the multiplex PCR reads with MiXCR, one entry per CDR3 protein. The sample yields some 250,000 distinct CDR3 sequences, 13% to 15% seen once. Sequencing was carried out using blood. The receptors were gathered from a woman between 40 and 50 years old with Graves' hyperthyroidism that later progressed to Graves' ophthalmopathy.

This clonotype was found many times. CDR3 sequence reads: CASSWGTSASGDTQYF. CDR3 coding DNA: TGTGCCAGCAGTTGGGGGACTAGCGCCTCGGGAGATACGCAGTATTTT. This rearrangement joins TRBV6-2 or TRBV6-3 to TRBJ2-3; 10 bases are a match to TRBD2. The germline V gene has CDR1 MNHEY and CDR2 SVGEGT. This CDR3 comprises 16 residues. V dropped 4 bases and J dropped 5; count of bases not matched to a gene: 9.

The table lists this clonotype with many counts. This chain connects TRBV24-1 to TRBJ2-6; either TRBD1 or TRBD2 may supply D (5 bases each). The CDR3 loop spans 16 amino acids. Deletions cut 7 bases from V and 1 base from J, with 13 bases between. Germline CDR1 KGHDR, CDR2 SFDVKD. The CDR3 region has the DNA TGTGCCACCAGGCCCCGAGAGGGGTCTGGGGCCAACGTCCTGACTTTC. Its translation: CATRPREGSGANVLTF.

This chain uses TRBV15 with TRBJ2-3; a weak D match, TRBD2 (6 bases). V lost 0 bases, J lost 1 base, and 14 bases lay in between. The CDR3 has 17 amino acids. CDR1 is LNHNV, CDR2 YYDKDF, per germline (reference sequence). CDR3: CATSRDGTLRRTDTQYF. CDR3 bases: TGTGCCACCAGCAGAGACGGGACTTTGCGTCGCACAGATACGCAGTATTTT. Together with reference TRBV15 and TRBJ2-3, the CDR3 gives the full variable domain: DAMVIQNPRYQVTQFGKPVTLSCSQTLNHNVMYWYQQKSSQAPKLLFHYYDKDFNNEADTPDNFQSRRPNTSFCFLDIRSPGLGDTAMYLCATSRDGTLRRTDTQYFGPGTRLTVL.

The chain couples TRBV20-1 to TRBJ2-5; D may match TRBD1 or TRBD2 (5 bases each). V shed 8 bases and J shed 4 bases, with 14 bases lying between them. The germline gives CDR1 DFQATT, CDR2 SNEGSKA (reference sequence). The CDR3 totals 12 residues. CDR3 residues: CSFPGPGETQYF. The DNA of the CDR3 is TGCAGTTTTCCGGGACCAGGAGAGACCCAGTACTTC.

V gene TRBV7-9 combines with J gene TRBJ2-1, with D perhaps TRBD2 (6 bases). Germline CDR1 SEHNR, CDR2 FQNEAQ (reference sequence). V lost 5 bases to trimming and J lost 4 bases, with 24 bases between them. The CDR3 length is 18 residues. CDR3 nucleotides: TGTGCCAGCAGCGACTCTTTACCGGCGGGACGCCCATACAATGAGCAGTTCTTC. Its protein is CASSDSLPAGRPYNEQFF.

At least ten counts were recorded for this clonotype. V and J are TRBV10-2 and TRBJ2-1, with TRBD1 matching over 8 bases. After removal of 4 bases from V and 7 bases from J, the junction contained 9 bases not matched to a gene. CDR3 length: 15 amino acids. Germline V gene lookup returns CDR1 WSHSY and CDR2 SAAADI. The CDR3 here is CASSAQGASANEQFF. The CDR3 DNA sequence: TGCGCCAGCAGTGCCCAGGGGGCTAGCGCGAATGAGCAGTTCTTC.

This clonotype was picked up a small number of times. One end of the junction varies from germline; a read error may be responsible. This chain connects TRBV10-3 to TRBJ2-1, with TRBD2 matching 16 bases. This CDR3 has 18 amino acids. Germline V gene sequence: CDR1 ENHRY, CDR2 SYGVKD. The chain's CDR3 is CAISEPGTSGRAANERFF. The CDR3, as DNA: TGTGCCATCAGTGAGCCCGGGACTAGCGGGAGGGCCGCCAATGAGCGGTTCTTC.

The V gene is TRBV7-2, the J gene TRBJ2-7, with a possible D match to TRBD2 (7 bases). Trimming removed 4 bases from V and 3 bases from J, with 13 bases in between. Germline lookup yields CDR1 SGHTA and CDR2 FQGNSA. The CDR3 extends over 14 amino acids. The CDR3: CASSWGGGGYEQYF. CDR3 nucleotides: TGTGCCAGCAGCTGGGGGGGCGGAGGCTACGAGCAGTACTTC.

This clonotype was seen repeatedly, ten times or more. V and J are TRBV28 and TRBJ1-4; D unresolved. Trimming removed 3 bases from V and 4 bases from J, with 3 bases in between. Germline V gene data show CDR1 as MDHEN and CDR2 as SYDVKM. The CDR3 contains 12 residues. CDR3 sequence: CASSLDNEKLFF. The DNA for the CDR3 is TGTGCCAGCAGTTTGGATAATGAAAAACTGTTTTTT.

Regarding this clonotype: This sequence may be a read error, since a much larger clone differs from it by one base. The V gene is TRBV5-1, the J gene TRBJ2-7; D remains ambiguous. This CDR3 has 15 residues. Trimming cost V 0 bases and J 2 bases, with 12 bases left between them. Germline V gene sequence: CDR1 SGHRS, CDR2 YFSETQ. This CDR3 reads CASSLVAPLPYEQYF. The CDR3 region has the DNA TGCGCCAGCAGCTTGGTGGCACCGCTGCCCTACGAGCAGTACTTC.

The table lists this clonotype with many counts. The chain employs TRBV20-1 and TRBJ2-1; 13 bases align to TRBD2. With V trimmed by 5 bases and J by 0 bases, 10 bases remained unmatched. CDR3 size: 18 residues. The germline gives CDR1 DFQATT, CDR2 SNEGSKA (reference sequence). The CDR3 loop reads CSARTSGSPLGSYNEQFF. CDR3 nucleotide sequence: TGCAGTGCTCGGACTAGCGGGAGTCCGCTTGGCTCCTACAATGAGCAGTTCTTC.

Many counts were recorded for this clonotype. The chain couples TRBV11-3 to TRBJ2-2; D gene uncertain. This CDR3 region has 14 residues. V shed 5 bases and J shed 6 bases, with 13 bases lying between them. Germline CDR1 is SGHNT and CDR2 is YENEEA. This CDR3 reads CASSGPLVAGELFF. For the CDR3, the DNA is TGTGCCAGCAGCGGGCCCCTTGTCGCCGGGGAGCTGTTTTTT.

As regards this clonotype: At one end the junction does not follow the germline gene, possibly because of a read error. The chain has TRBV6-2 or TRBV6-3 and TRBJ2-1; 10 positions match TRBD2. The CDR3 totals 14 residues. Germline values: CDR1 MNHEY, CDR2 SVGEGT. The CDR3 bases are TGTGGCAGCAGTTGGACTAGCGGCTACAATGAGCAGTTCTTC. Encoded protein: CGSSWTSGYNEQFF.

A remark on this clonotype: Being one base from a much bigger clone, this may be a read error. J is TRBJ2-2 and V is TRBV7-2; 9 nucleotides agree with TRBD1. Per the germline V gene, CDR1 is SGHTA and CDR2 is FQGNSA. V shed 5 bases, J shed 5 bases, and the junction held 3 bases outside the gene matches. The CDR3 sequence is 14 residues long. CDR3 region: CTSSPQGATGELFF. The CDR3 nucleotides read TGTACCAGCAGCCCACAGGGGGCAACCGGGGAGCTGTTTTTT.

The table lists this clonotype with many counts. The rearrangement links TRBV9 to TRBJ2-3; D is ambiguous. CDR1 and CDR2 from the germline V gene are SGDLS and YYNGEE. This CDR3 is 15 amino acids long. Trimming removed 0 bases at V and 2 bases at J, with 10 bases between. The CDR3 bases are TGTGCCAGCAGCGTAGGAGTTCACAACACAGATACGCAGTATTTT. Encoded protein: CASSVGVHNTDTQYF.

This clonotype was observed many times. The genes are TRBV13 and TRBJ2-5; no clear D gene. The V gene's germline CDR1 is PRHDT and CDR2 FYEKMQ (reference sequence). CDR3 length: 13 amino acids. Trimming shortened V by 5 bases and J by 1 base, and 8 bases separated the two germline ends. CDR3 coding DNA: TGTGCCAGCAGCGTTCGAATCCAAGAGACCCAGTACTTC. As protein: CASSVRIQETQYF.

For this clonotype: Possible read error: a much larger clone is one base away. The chain joins TRBV5-6 to TRBJ2-3, with D perhaps matching TRBD2 (5 bases). The CDR3 extends over 15 amino acids. CDR1 and CDR2 (germline): SGHDT, YYEEEE. The CDR3 here is CASSLTAMGADTQCF. For the CDR3, the DNA is TGTGCCAGCAGCTTGACCGCAATGGGAGCAGATACGCAGTGTTTT.

The chain couples TRBV11-2 to TRBJ2-7, with a possible D match to TRBD1 (5 bases). V lost 4 bases and J 1 base, leaving 14 bases between the germline ends. The CDR3 length is 15 residues. Germline loops: CDR1 SGHAT, CDR2 FQNNGV. The DNA for the CDR3 is TGTGCCAGCAGCTCCTTCGGGCAGGGTTCCTACGAGCAGTACTTC. This codes for CASSSFGQGSYEQYF.

This clonotype was seen only a few times. Because the CDR3 is missing its conserved closing phenylalanine or tryptophan, this is likely a read error. CDR3 loop: CASSLGQSNTGELFV. The CDR3 DNA reads TGCGCCAGCAGCCTGGGACAGTCGAACACCGGGGAGCTGTTTGTT. The V and J genes are TRBV5-1 and TRBJ2-2, with 7 bases that match TRBD1. The junction had 3 bases not matched to a gene; V was cut back by 4 bases and J by 0 bases. Germline V gene sequence: CDR1 SGHRS, CDR2 YFSETQ. CDR3 length equals 15 residues.

Ten or more counts support this clonotype. This chain joins TRBV7-8 and TRBJ1-6; 8 bases are shared with TRBD1. CDR3 length equals 18 residues. Trimming cost V 1 base and J 9 bases; bases outside gene matches: 14. Germline CDR1 is SGHVS and CDR2 is FQNEAQ. Here the CDR3 reads CASSLEDRVIGRVSPLHF. In DNA form, the CDR3 reads TGTGCCAGCAGCTTAGAGGACAGGGTCATCGGACGAGTTTCACCCCTCCACTTT. The whole variable domain, remainder taken from reference TRBV7-8 and TRBJ1-6, is GAGVSQSPRYKVAKRGQDVALRCDPISGHVSLFWYQQALGQGPEFLTYFQNEAQLDKSGLPSDRFFAERPEGSVSTLKIQRTQQEDSAVYLCASSLEDRVIGRVSPLHFGNGTRLTVT.

The J gene is TRBJ2-6, the V gene TRBV20-1; D ambiguous. V was shortened by 3 bases and J by 0 bases, with 6 bases between the two germline ends. The germline CDR1 and CDR2 sequences are DFQATT and SNEGSKA (reference sequence). The CDR3 runs to 14 residues. This chain's CDR3 is CSASRVSGANVLTF. The CDR3 bases are TGCAGTGCTAGTAGGGTCTCTGGGGCCAACGTCCTGACTTTC.